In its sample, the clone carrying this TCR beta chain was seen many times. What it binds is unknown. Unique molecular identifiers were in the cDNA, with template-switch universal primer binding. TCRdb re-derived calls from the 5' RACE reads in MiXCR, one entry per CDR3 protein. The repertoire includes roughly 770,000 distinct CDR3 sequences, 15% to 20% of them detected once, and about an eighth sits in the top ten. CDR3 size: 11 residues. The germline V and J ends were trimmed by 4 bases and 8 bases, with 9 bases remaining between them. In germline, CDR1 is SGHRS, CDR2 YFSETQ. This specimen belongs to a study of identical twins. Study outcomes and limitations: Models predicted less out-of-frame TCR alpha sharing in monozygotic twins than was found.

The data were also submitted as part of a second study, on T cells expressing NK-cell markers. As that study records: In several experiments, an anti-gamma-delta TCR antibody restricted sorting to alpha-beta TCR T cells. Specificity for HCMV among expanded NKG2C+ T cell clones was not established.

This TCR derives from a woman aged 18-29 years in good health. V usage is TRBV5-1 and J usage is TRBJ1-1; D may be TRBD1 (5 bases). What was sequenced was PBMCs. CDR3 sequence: CASSDRGEAFF. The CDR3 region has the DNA TGCGCCAGCAGCGACAGAGGAGAAGCTTTCTTT.